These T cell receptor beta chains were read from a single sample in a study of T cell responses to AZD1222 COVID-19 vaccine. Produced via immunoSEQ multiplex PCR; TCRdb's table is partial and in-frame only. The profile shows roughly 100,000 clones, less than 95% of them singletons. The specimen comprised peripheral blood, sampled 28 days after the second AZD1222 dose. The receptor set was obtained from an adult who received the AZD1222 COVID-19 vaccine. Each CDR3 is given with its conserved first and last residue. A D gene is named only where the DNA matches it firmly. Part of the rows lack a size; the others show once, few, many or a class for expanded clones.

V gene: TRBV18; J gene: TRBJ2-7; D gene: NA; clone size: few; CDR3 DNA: TGTGCCAGCTCCCCGGACGCCGAGCAGTACTTC; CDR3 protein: CASSPDAEQYF
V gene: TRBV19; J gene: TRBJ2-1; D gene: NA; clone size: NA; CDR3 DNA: TGTGCCAGTAGTATCTCTGTTAGCAGAAATGAGCAGTTCTTC; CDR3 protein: CASSISVSRNEQFF
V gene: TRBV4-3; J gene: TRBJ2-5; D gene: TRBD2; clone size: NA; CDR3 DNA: TGCGCCAGCAGCCAAAATGCGGGAGGTACAGAGACCCAGTACTTC; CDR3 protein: CASSQNAGGTETQYF
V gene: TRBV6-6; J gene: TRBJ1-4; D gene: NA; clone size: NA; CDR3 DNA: TGTGCCAGCGTTTATCGACAGACAAATGGAAAACTGTTTTTT; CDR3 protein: CASVYRQTNGKLFF
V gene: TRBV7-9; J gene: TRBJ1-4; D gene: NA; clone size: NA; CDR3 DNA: TGTGCCAGCAGCCGCTCCCTACTAGCAACTAATGAAAAACTGTTTTTT; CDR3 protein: CASSRSLLATNEKLFF
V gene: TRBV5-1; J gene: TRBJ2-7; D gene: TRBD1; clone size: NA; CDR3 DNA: TGCGCCAGCAGCCCCTGGACAGGGCACTACGAGCAGTACTTC; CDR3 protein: CASSPWTGHYEQYF
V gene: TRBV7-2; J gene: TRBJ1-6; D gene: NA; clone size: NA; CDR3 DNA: TGTGCCAGCAGCGTGGACGGGAAGTATAATTCACCCCTCCACTTT; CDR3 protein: CASSVDGKYNSPLHF
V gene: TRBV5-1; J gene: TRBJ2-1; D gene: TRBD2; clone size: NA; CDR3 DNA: TGCGCCAGCAGCTTGGGTTCTAGCGGGGGTAATGAGCAGTTCTTC; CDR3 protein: CASSLGSSGGNEQFF
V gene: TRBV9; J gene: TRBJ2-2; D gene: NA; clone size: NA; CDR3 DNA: TGTGCCAGCACAGGGGCGGTCGGGGAGCTGTTTTTT; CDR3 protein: CASTGAVGELFF
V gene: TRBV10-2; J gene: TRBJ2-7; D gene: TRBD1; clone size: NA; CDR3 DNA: TGCGCCAGCAGCTCCGGGACAGGTTCTCGGTACGAGCAGTACTTC; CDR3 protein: CASSSGTGSRYEQYF
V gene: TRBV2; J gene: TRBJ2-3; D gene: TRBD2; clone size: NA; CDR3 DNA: TGTGCCAGCAACGCAGACGCACTAGCGGGGGAGGACCCCACAGATACGCAGTATTTT; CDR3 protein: CASNADALAGEDPTDTQYF
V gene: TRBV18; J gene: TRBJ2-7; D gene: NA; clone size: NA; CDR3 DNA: TGTGCCAGCTCAGTTCAGAGGGAGGACAGCTTCTCCTACGAGCAGTACTTC; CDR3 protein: CASSVQREDSFSYEQYF
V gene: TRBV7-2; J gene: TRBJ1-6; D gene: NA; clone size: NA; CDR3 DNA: TGTGCCAGCAGCTTTCGCCAGACAGGCTATAATTCACCCCTCCACTTT; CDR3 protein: CASSFRQTGYNSPLHF
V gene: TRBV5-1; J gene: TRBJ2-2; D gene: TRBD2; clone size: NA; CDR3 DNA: TGCGCCAGCCACCTAGCGGCGAACACCGGGGAGCTGTTTTTT; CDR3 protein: CASHLAANTGELFF
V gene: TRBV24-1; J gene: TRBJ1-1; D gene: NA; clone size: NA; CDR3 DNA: TGTGCCACCAGTGATCCCCGAGGACAGCCGAACACTGAAGCTTTCTTT; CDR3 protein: CATSDPRGQPNTEAFF
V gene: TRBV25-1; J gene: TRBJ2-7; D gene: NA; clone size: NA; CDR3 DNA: TGTGCCAGCAGATATACCTACGAGCAGTACTTC; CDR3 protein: CASRYTYEQYF
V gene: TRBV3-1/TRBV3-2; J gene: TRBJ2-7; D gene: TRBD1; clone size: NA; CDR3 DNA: TGTGCCAGCAGCCAAGGGGGGACAGGGGGCTACGAGCAGTACTTC; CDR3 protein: CASSQGGTGGYEQYF
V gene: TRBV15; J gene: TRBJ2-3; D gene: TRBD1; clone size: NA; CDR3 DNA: TGTGCCACCAGCAGAGGACAGGGTAGAGATACGCAGTATTTT; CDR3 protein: CATSRGQGRDTQYF
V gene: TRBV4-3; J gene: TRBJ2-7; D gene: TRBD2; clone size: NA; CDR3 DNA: TGCGCCAGCAGCCCAGTAGTTAGCGGGCACTACGAGCAGTACTTC; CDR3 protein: CASSPVVSGHYEQYF
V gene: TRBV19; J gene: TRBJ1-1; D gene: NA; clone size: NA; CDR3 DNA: TGTGCCAGTAGTATAGCCCGGGGATTCACGCCTACTGAAGCTTTCTTT; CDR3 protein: CASSIARGFTPTEAFF
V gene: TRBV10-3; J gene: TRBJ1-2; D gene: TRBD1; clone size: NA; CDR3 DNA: TGTGCCATCAGTGAGGGACAGGGGTATGGCTACACCTTC; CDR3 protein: CAISEGQGYGYTF
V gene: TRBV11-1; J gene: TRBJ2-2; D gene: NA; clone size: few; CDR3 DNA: TGTGCCAGCAGCTTGACAGGAGCTAACACCGGGGAGCTGTTTTTT; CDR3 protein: CASSLTGANTGELFF
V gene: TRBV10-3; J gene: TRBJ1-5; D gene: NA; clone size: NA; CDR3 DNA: TGTGCCATCAGTGATCAGCAAAAGCCCCAGCATTTT; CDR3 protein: CAISDQQKPQHF
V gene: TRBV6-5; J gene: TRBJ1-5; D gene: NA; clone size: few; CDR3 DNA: TGTGCCAGCAGTCCACTCCCGCAAGGCAATCAGCCCCAGCATTTT; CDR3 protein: CASSPLPQGNQPQHF
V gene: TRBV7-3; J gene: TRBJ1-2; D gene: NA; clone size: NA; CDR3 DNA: TGTGCCAGCAGCTTAACTTTCCAGGGCGGCTACACCTTC; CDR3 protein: CASSLTFQGGYTF
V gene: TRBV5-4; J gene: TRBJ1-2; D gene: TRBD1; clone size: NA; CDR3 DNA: TGTGCCAGCAGCCTGGACAGGGGGATGGGTGGCTACACCTTC; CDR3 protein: CASSLDRGMGGYTF
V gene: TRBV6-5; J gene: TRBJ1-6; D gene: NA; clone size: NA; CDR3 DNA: TGTGCCAGCAGTTACTCGGGATCCTATAATTCACCCCTCCACTTT; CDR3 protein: CASSYSGSYNSPLHF